This entry lists 25 T cell receptor beta chains sequenced from one sample in a study of early T cells in non-severe SARS-CoV-2 infection. TCRdb reanalysed the 5' RACE reads using MiXCR and keeps one entry per CDR3 protein. The top ten clones hold 0.95% to 1.5% of a sample with approximately 76,000 distinct CDR3 sequences, around 12% of them seen once. Material for sequencing was whole blood. The receptor source for this set is an adult who was a healthcare worker with PCR-confirmed SARS-CoV-2 infection or an uninfected control (not recorded which).

This clonotype occurred many times. The chain joins TRBV29-1 to TRBJ2-7; TRBD1 matches at 7 bases. CDR3 length: 14 residues. CDR1 SQVTM and CDR2 ANQGSEA come from the germline V gene. The V and J ends lost 0 bases and 6 bases, in that order; junction bases with no gene match: 8. The CDR3 spells CSVEDEGGWGEQYF. CDR3 in DNA: TGCAGCGTTGAAGATGAAGGGGGCTGGGGCGAGCAGTACTTC.

At least ten counts were recorded for this clonotype. This sequence joins TRBV18 and TRBJ1-1, with D perhaps matching TRBD1 (5 bases). The CDR3 sequence is 13 residues long. The ends were cut back, 1 base at V and 4 bases at J, with 7 bases in the middle. Germline loops: CDR1 KGHSH, CDR2 LQKENI. CDR3 in amino acids: CASSPQGTTEAFF. CDR3 coding DNA: TGTGCCAGCTCACCACAGGGGACCACTGAAGCTTTCTTT.

This clonotype was found many times. This chain connects TRBV19 to TRBJ2-6, with D perhaps TRBD1 (5 bases). The germline V gene encodes CDR1 LNHDA and CDR2 SQIVND (reference sequence). The CDR3 is 16 amino acids. Trimming removed 6 bases at V and 0 bases at J, with 12 bases between. DNA of the CDR3: TGTGCCAGTAGCCCGACAGCAATCTCTGGGGCCAACGTCCTGACTTTC. Protein product: CASSPTAISGANVLTF.

The table lists this clonotype with a few counts. The V and J genes are TRBV29-1 and TRBJ2-7, with D unresolved. Per the germline V gene, CDR1 is SQVTM and CDR2 is ANQGSEA. Trimming left V 4 bases short and J 4 bases short, with 11 bases between. CDR3 length: 12 amino acids. The DNA of the CDR3 is TGCAGCGTTGTCCCCAGTGGGTACGAGCAGTACTTC. The encoded protein is CSVVPSGYEQYF.

This clonotype was seen many times. The V and J genes are TRBV11-3 and TRBJ2-3; 7 bases are a match to TRBD2. The V and J ends lost 4 bases and 2 bases, in that order; junction bases with no gene match: 12. The germline V gene has CDR1 SGHNT and CDR2 YENEEA. The CDR3 contains 17 residues. Here the CDR3 DNA reads TGTGCCAGCAGCTCCTCGTGGGGAGCGGGAATCACAGATACGCAGTATTTT. Residues: CASSSSWGAGITDTQYF.

This clonotype was found many times. CDR3 residues: CASRGDVYEQYF. The CDR3 DNA reads as TGTGCCAGCCGGGGGGATGTCTACGAGCAGTACTTC. The gene calls are TRBV2 and TRBJ2-7; 7 bases are a match to TRBD2. V trimming: 8 bases; J trimming: 3 bases; junction bases outside the gene matches: 4. This CDR3 is 12 amino acids long. In germline, CDR1 is SNHLY, CDR2 FYNNEI.

V gene TRBV29-1 combines with J gene TRBJ2-7; D not resolved. Germline CDR1 SQVTM, CDR2 ANQGSEA. This CDR3 comprises 11 residues. Trimming pared 2 bases from V and 4 bases from J, leaving 6 bases between. The chain's CDR3 is CSVEWRYEQYF. Written as DNA, the CDR3 is TGCAGCGTTGAATGGCGGTACGAGCAGTACTTC.

This clonotype was counted many times. CDR3 sequence (DNA): TGTGCCAGCTCACCAACCTCAGGGGGATCCTCTTTTGGCTACACCTTC. Its translation: CASSPTSGGSSFGYTF. The chain joins TRBV18 to TRBJ1-2, with 7 bases lining up with TRBD1. The V gene's germline CDR1 is KGHSH and CDR2 LQKENI. This CDR3 is 16 amino acids long. V shed 2 bases and J 7 bases; nucleotides not matched to a gene: 13.

The rearrangement joins TRBV29-1 to TRBJ2-5, with 10 bases identical to TRBD1. V shed 4 bases, J shed 5 bases, and the junction held 7 bases outside the gene matches. CDR1 is SQVTM, CDR2 ANQGSEA, per germline. The CDR3 extends over 14 amino acids. The CDR3 bases are TGCAGCGTTGCCGGGACAGGGGCTGGGGAGACCCAGTACTTC. This translates into CSVAGTGAGETQYF.

The sample holds many counts of this clonotype. The chain employs TRBV20-1 and TRBJ2-7; 8 bases map to TRBD2. CDR1 is DFQATT and CDR2 is SNEGSKA in the germline V gene (reference sequence). The CDR3 is 13 amino acids. The junction had 3 bases not matched to a gene; V was cut back by 4 bases and J by 1 base. The chain's CDR3 is CSANQRESYEQYF. Here the CDR3 DNA reads TGCAGTGCTAATCAGCGGGAGTCCTACGAGCAGTACTTC.

The genes are TRBV27 and TRBJ1-1; D unresolved. CDR3 length equals 12 residues. V shed 2 bases and J shed 8 bases, with 9 bases lying between them. The germline CDR1 and CDR2 sequences are MNHEY and SMNVEV (reference sequence). The CDR3 DNA sequence: TGTGCCAGCAGTTTAGCCGGGCAGGAAGCTTTCTTT. As protein: CASSLAGQEAFF.

In its sample, this clonotype was seen many times. The V gene is TRBV7-8, the J gene TRBJ1-1; D is unresolved. CDR3 length: 14 amino acids. From germline, CDR1 is SGHVS and CDR2 FQNEAQ. Deletions cut 1 base from V and 0 bases from J, with 6 bases between. This CDR3 is CASSLGQLNTEAFF. The CDR3 DNA reads as TGTGCCAGCAGCTTAGGACAACTGAACACTGAAGCTTTCTTT.

This clonotype was counted many times. This sequence joins TRBV20-1 and TRBJ2-5, with D perhaps matching TRBD1 (5 bases). V lost 4 bases to trimming and J lost 7 bases, with 16 bases between them. Germline V CDR1 and CDR2: DFQATT, SNEGSKA (reference sequence). The CDR3 runs 13 residues. The CDR3 protein is CSANLRHQGTQYF. Here the CDR3 DNA reads TGCAGTGCTAATCTTCGACACCAGGGGACCCAGTACTTC.

This clonotype was detected many times. V is TRBV7-9 and J is TRBJ1-1; D may be TRBD1 (6 bases). This CDR3 comprises 15 residues. The V and J ends lost 1 base and 4 bases respectively, with 13 bases between them. CDR1 is SEHNR, CDR2 FQNEAQ, per germline (reference sequence). Written as DNA, the CDR3 is TGTGCCAGCAGCTTAGTGAGGGGGATGAGCACTGAAGCTTTCTTT. The encoded protein is CASSLVRGMSTEAFF. Looking up the rest from reference TRBV7-9 and TRBJ1-1 gives the full variable domain: DTGVSQNPRHKITKRGQNVTFRCDPISEHNRLYWYRQTLGQGPEFLTYFQNEAQLEKSRLLSDRFSAERPKGSFSTLEIQRTEQGDSAMYLCASSLVRGMSTEAFFGQGTRLTVV.

CDR3 region: CASTLNQDSSSTDTQYF. CDR3 DNA: TGTGCCAGCACCCTTAACCAGGACTCTTCTAGCACAGATACGCAGTATTTT. The chain employs TRBV28 and TRBJ2-3; possible D gene TRBD2, 5 bases. The germline V and J ends were trimmed by 7 bases and 0 bases, with 20 bases remaining between them. The CDR3 is 17 amino acids. CDR1 and CDR2 (germline): MDHEN, SYDVKM.

This clonotype was detected ten times or more. The chain has TRBV12-3 or TRBV12-4 and TRBJ1-5; 10 positions match TRBD1. The V segment lost 3 bases and the J segment 4 bases; nucleotides outside the gene matches: 6. There are 16 residues in the CDR3. The CDR3, as DNA: TGTGCCAGCAGTTTCGGGACAGGGGCGATAAATCAGCCCCAGCATTTT. Translating gives CASSFGTGAINQPQHF.

The sample holds many counts of this clonotype. The CDR3 loop is CASSLGPRADTQYF. The CDR3, as DNA: TGTGCCAGCAGCTTAGGGCCGCGGGCAGATACGCAGTATTTT. The V and J genes are TRBV7-6 and TRBJ2-3, with D perhaps matching TRBD2 (5 bases). There are 14 residues in the CDR3. Germline lookup yields CDR1 SGHVS and CDR2 FNYEAQ. Trimming shortened V by 1 base and J by 4 bases, and 9 bases separated the two germline ends.

This clonotype was found many times. The CDR3 loop is CASSSPTAMTEAFF. As DNA, the CDR3 is TGCGCCAGCAGCTCTCCGACGGCCATGACTGAAGCTTTCTTT. The V gene is TRBV5-1, the J gene TRBJ1-1; D is ambiguous. The V end was cut by 3 bases, the J end by 5 bases, with 14 bases between. Germline CDR1 is SGHRS and CDR2 is YFSETQ. The CDR3 contains 14 residues.

The chain links TRBV7-6 to TRBJ1-4; no definite D call. Trimming removed 5 bases at V and 9 bases at J, with 22 bases between. This CDR3 is 16 amino acids long. Germline V gene lookup returns CDR1 SGHVS and CDR2 FNYEAQ. CDR3 region: CASSPILGRLEKKLFF. The CDR3 coding sequence is TGTGCCAGCAGCCCCATCCTAGGCAGGCTTGAGAAAAAACTGTTTTTT.

In its sample, this clonotype was seen many times. The chain carries TRBV5-1 and TRBJ2-2, with TRBD1 as a possible D gene (6 bases). This CDR3 is 16 amino acids long. The V gene lost 4 bases and the J gene lost 2 bases, with 15 bases spanning the gap. Germline CDR1 SGHRS, CDR2 YFSETQ. CDR3 nucleotide sequence: TGCGCCAGCAGCCCTGGCCAGGGGCTCAACACCGGGGAGCTGTTTTTT. Amino acid sequence: CASSPGQGLNTGELFF.

This clonotype was recorded at least ten times. The CDR3 here is CAWSTGDSEATDTQYF. The CDR3, as DNA: TGTGCCTGGAGTACGGGGGACTCCGAAGCCACAGATACGCAGTATTTT. The chain employs TRBV30 and TRBJ2-3, with D possibly TRBD2 on 6 matching bases. Between the trimmed V and J ends, which lost 2 bases and 2 bases, there was a span of 17 bases. CDR1 is GTSNPN and CDR2 is SVGIG in the germline V gene (reference sequence). There are 16 residues in the CDR3.

This clonotype was counted at least ten times. The rearrangement uses TRBV27 and TRBJ2-3, with D hard to call. This CDR3 region has 12 residues. Trimming removed 4 bases at V and 4 bases at J, with 6 bases between. Germline V gene data show CDR1 as MNHEY and CDR2 as SMNVEV (reference sequence). The CDR3 is CASSSTPDTQYF. The CDR3 DNA sequence: TGTGCCAGCAGTTCAACACCAGATACGCAGTATTTT.

This clonotype came up many times. The V gene is TRBV27, the J gene TRBJ2-5; D is possibly TRBD2 (5 bases). The CDR3 contains 15 residues. Looked up from germline, CDR1 is MNHEY and CDR2 is SMNVEV (reference sequence). Trimming pared 4 bases from V and 2 bases from J, leaving 14 bases between. The CDR3 reads CASSSSRAAQETQYF. The CDR3 bases are TGTGCCAGCAGTTCGTCCAGAGCGGCTCAAGAGACCCAGTACTTC.

This clonotype has ten or more counts. The chain recombines TRBV13 with TRBJ2-7; D is uncertain. V lost 0 bases and J lost 1, with 7 bases in between. CDR3 length: 14 residues. Germline values: CDR1 PRHDT, CDR2 FYEKMQ (reference sequence). The DNA of the CDR3 is TGTGCCAGCAGCTTAGGCGGCAAGTCCTACGAGCAGTACTTC. It specifies CASSLGGKSYEQYF.

This clonotype was seen many times. The CDR3 protein is CASSSPRTGSGNTIYF. CDR3 coding DNA: TGTGCCAGCAGTTCCCCCCGGACCGGCTCTGGAAACACCATATATTTT. The chain is built from TRBV6-5 and TRBJ1-3, with D unresolved. Per the germline V gene, CDR1 is MNHEY and CDR2 is SVGAGI. V lost 4 bases and J 0 bases, leaving 13 bases between the germline ends. The CDR3 runs 16 residues.